Presented here are 8 T cell receptor beta chains from one specimen sequenced in a study of shared clonotypes between healthy human individuals (dated by TCRdb to 2018 to 2021). Receptors were amplified or captured by the immunoSEQ multiplex PCR assay. In its TCRdb copy, this immuneACCESS table keeps in-frame sequences only and misses some clones. Where compared with another copy, unresolved V genes explain less than half of these, and the others have no known cause. The sample contains 450,000 to 500,000 clones, more than 75% of them found a single time. The ten largest clones represent more than 10% of the sample. The sequenced material came from PBMCs. Receptors were obtained from a woman in her forties in good health. Some clones in this sample may be carry-over from other donors' samples.

J is TRBJ2-1 and V is TRBV6-6; TRBD2 agrees at 9 bases. Trimming at V came to 7 bases and at J to 6 bases, leaving 10 bases not matched to a gene. The CDR3 consists of 15 residues. Looked up from germline, CDR1 is MNHNY and CDR2 is SVGAGI (reference sequence). CDR3 nucleotides: TGTGCCAGCAATCAGGAGGGACTAGCAGGCAATGAGCAGTTCTTC. This gives the protein CASNQEGLAGNEQFF.

V gene TRBV18 combines with J gene TRBJ2-7; D ambiguous. Between the trimmed V and J ends, which lost 3 bases and 0 bases, there was a span of 12 bases. Germline CDR1 is KGHSH and CDR2 is LQKENI. CDR3 length equals 15 residues. The CDR3 region is CASSPTISSSYEQYF. CDR3 coding DNA: TGTGCCAGCTCACCGACAATTTCCAGCTCCTACGAGCAGTACTTC. Using reference TRBV18 and TRBJ2-7 for the parts outside the CDR3, the full variable domain is NAGVMQNPRHLVRRRGQEARLRCSPMKGHSHVYWYRQLPEEGLKFMVYLQKENIIDESGMPKERFSAEFPKEGPSILRIQQVVRGDSAAYFCASSPTISSSYEQYFGPGTRLTVT.

This clone has just one count. This sequence joins TRBV29-1 and TRBJ2-7, with D tentatively TRBD1 (5 bases). Trimming took 6 bases from V and 3 from J, leaving 12 bases between them. This CDR3 contains 12 residues. CDR1 is SQVTM, CDR2 ANQGSEA, per germline. The CDR3 DNA sequence: TGCAGCGTGCTTACCCAGGGCTACGAGCAGTACTTC. Translation gives CSVLTQGYEQYF.

The chain carries TRBV7-9 and TRBJ2-5; tentative D call: TRBD1 (6 bases). Trimming left V 5 bases short and J 3 bases short, with 13 bases between. The CDR3 is 14 amino acids. Germline V lookup: CDR1 SEHNR, CDR2 FQNEAQ (reference sequence). CDR3 protein: CASSPRWTEETQYF. The CDR3 DNA is TGTGCCAGCAGCCCAAGGTGGACAGAAGAGACCCAGTACTTC. Combining the CDR3 with reference TRBV7-9 and TRBJ2-5 gives the whole variable domain DTGVSQNPRHKITKRGQNVTFRCDPISEHNRLYWYRQTLGQGPEFLTYFQNEAQLEKSRLLSDRFSAERPKGSFSTLEIQRTEQGDSAMYLCASSPRWTEETQYFGPGTRLLVL.

The chain recombines TRBV7-9 with TRBJ2-4; tentatively, D is TRBD1 or TRBD2 (6 bases each). Looked up from germline, CDR1 is SEHNR and CDR2 is FQNEAQ (reference sequence). The ends were cut back, 2 bases at V and 1 base at J, with 12 bases in the middle. The CDR3 is made up of 16 amino acids. CDR3 bases: TGTGCCAGCAGCTTATGGTGGGGGGCGGCCAAAAACATTCAGTACTTC. Protein product: CASSLWWGAAKNIQYF.

The gene calls are TRBV7-3 and TRBJ2-2, with D unclear. The germline gives CDR1 SGHTA, CDR2 FQGTGA. With 3 bases removed from V and 6 bases from J, the gap between germline ends came to 8 bases. CDR3 length equals 13 residues. In nucleotides, the CDR3 is TGTGCCAGCAGCTTGGGTGATGCCGGGGAGCTGTTTTTT. Its translation: CASSLGDAGELFF.

The rearrangement links TRBV19 to TRBJ1-3; D unclear. In germline, CDR1 is LNHDA, CDR2 SQIVND (reference sequence). This CDR3 is built from 14 residues. V lost 5 bases and J lost 2, with 10 bases in between. The CDR3, as DNA: TGTGCCAGTAGTTGGAGGGAGCCTGGAAACACCATATATTTT. Translated, it gives CASSWREPGNTIYF.

The chain recombines TRBV27 with TRBJ2-1; TRBD2 agrees at 13 bases. The CDR3 totals 16 residues. Trimming at V came to 5 bases and at J to 8 bases, leaving 9 bases not matched to a gene. The germline V gene has CDR1 MNHEY and CDR2 SMNVEV (reference sequence). Written as DNA, the CDR3 is TGTGCCAGCAGTCGAAGACTAGCGGGAGGAACGGATGAGCAGTTCTTC. It is translated as CASSRRLAGGTDEQFF.